One sample yielded the 14 T cell receptor beta chains listed below, sequenced in a study of beta chain features in type 1 diabetes. Reverse transcription of all isolated RNA meant that expressed TCRB transcripts were sequenced. The protocol was immunoSEQ multiplex PCR, while the TCRdb copy is restricted to in-frame clones and leaves out a portion. Among 250,000 or so clones listed, 25% to 35% were seen once. The sequenced sample consisted of central memory CD4+ T cells from blood. These receptors originate from a man aged 25 to 40 in good health.

This clone was detected only a few times. The chain links TRBV2 to TRBJ2-1, with 10 positions matching TRBD2. This CDR3 has 12 amino acids. J gave up 11 bases and V 5 bases, and 3 bases lay outside the gene matches. From germline, CDR1 is SNHLY and CDR2 FYNNEI. The CDR3 nucleotides read TGTGCCAGCAGTCTAGCGGGAGAGCAGCAGTTCTTC. It codes for CASSLAGEQQFF. The whole variable domain, filled in from reference TRBV2 and TRBJ2-1, reads EPEVTQTPSHQVTQMGQEVILRCVPISNHLYFYWYRQILGQKVEFLVSFYNNEISEKSEIFDDQFSVERPDGSNFTLKIRSTKLEDSAMYFCASSLAGEQQFFGPGTRLTVL.

In its sample, this clone was seen a few times. This chain joins TRBV5-4 and TRBJ2-7; weak D call: TRBD2 (5 bases). From germline, CDR1 is SGHNT and CDR2 YYREEE (reference sequence). The CDR3 is 13 residues long. The V gene lost 0 bases and the J gene lost 6 bases, with 10 bases spanning the gap. The CDR3 DNA follows: TGTGCCAGCAGCTTGGGGCAGGCGGGCGAGCAGTACTTC. This codes for CASSLGQAGEQYF.

This clone has more than one count but fewer than ten. Other DNA sequences in the same sample also yield this CDR3. The rearrangement uses TRBV15 and TRBJ2-1; the D gene is possibly TRBD2 (6 bases). Germline CDR1 and CDR2: LNHNV and YYDKDF (reference sequence). CDR3 length: 16 amino acids. The V gene lost 0 bases and the J gene lost 0 bases, with 9 bases spanning the gap. The CDR3 region is CATSRDGGSSYNEQFF. The CDR3 coding sequence is TGTGCCACCAGCAGAGACGGGGGTAGCTCCTACAATGAGCAGTTCTTC. The entire variable domain, with the rest obtained from reference TRBV15 and TRBJ2-1, is as follows: DAMVIQNPRYQVTQFGKPVTLSCSQTLNHNVMYWYQQKSSQAPKLLFHYYDKDFNNEADTPDNFQSRRPNTSFCFLDIRSPGLGDTAMYLCATSRDGGSSYNEQFFGPGTRLTVL.

This clone has just a few counts. The gene calls are TRBV7-9 and TRBJ2-2; D is uncertain. The CDR3 is 16 residues long. V was pared by 6 bases and J by 0 bases, with 14 bases between. Germline loops: CDR1 SEHNR, CDR2 FQNEAQ (reference sequence). The CDR3 DNA reads as TGTGCCAGCAGTCAGTGCGGCCTCACGAACACCGGGGAGCTGTTTTTT. This encodes CASSQCGLTNTGELFF.

The sample holds one count of this clone. This sequence joins TRBV5-8 and TRBJ1-2; D unclear. This CDR3 has 14 residues. Trimming left V 2 bases short and J 3 bases short, with 11 bases between. From germline, CDR1 is SGHTS and CDR2 YDEGEE. The CDR3 nucleotides are TGTGCCAGCAGCTTAGGTGAGATGGACTATGGCTACACCTTC. This encodes CASSLGEMDYGYTF.

For this clone: This sample also contains other DNA sequences that code for the same CDR3. This chain links TRBV20-1 with TRBJ1-2; unclear D gene. This CDR3 comprises 10 residues. Between the trimmed V and J ends, which lost 6 bases and 2 bases, there was a span of 4 bases. The germline V gene encodes CDR1 DFQATT and CDR2 SNEGSKA (reference sequence). CDR3 bases: TGCAGTGCACCCAACTATGGCTACACCTTC. Translation gives CSAPNYGYTF.

This clone has a handful of counts. The V and J genes are TRBV5-1 and TRBJ1-6; TRBD1 agrees at 9 bases. The V gene end was trimmed by 4 bases and the J gene end by 7 bases; junction bases not matched to a gene: 6. Per germline, CDR1 SGHRS and CDR2 YFSETQ. The CDR3 consists of 15 residues. The CDR3 nucleotides read TGCGCCAGCAGCCGGTGGACAGGGGAAAATTCACCCCTCCACTTT. Translation gives CASSRWTGENSPLHF.

In its sample, this clone was seen a few times. The chain employs TRBV7-9 and TRBJ2-5; 7 positions match TRBD2. Germline CDR1 and CDR2: SEHNR and FQNEAQ (reference sequence). V shed 5 bases and J 6 bases; nucleotides not matched to a gene: 6. The CDR3 length is 13 residues. The CDR3 sequence: CASSLSGDKTQYF. CDR3 DNA: TGTGCCAGCAGCCTAAGCGGGGATAAGACCCAGTACTTC.

This sequence joins TRBV28 and TRBJ2-3; 13 nucleotides align to TRBD2. Germline loops: CDR1 MDHEN, CDR2 SYDVKM. The CDR3 extends over 20 amino acids. J was trimmed by 0 bases and V by 2 bases; bases with no gene match: 11. The CDR3 DNA reads as TGTGCCAGCAGTTTAGAGAGGGGCGGACTAGCGGGAGCTAGCACAGATACGCAGTATTTT. Amino acids: CASSLERGGLAGASTDTQYF.

The chain couples TRBV7-9 to TRBJ1-1; a possible D gene is TRBD1 (5 bases). The CDR3 totals 13 residues. The germline CDR1 and CDR2 sequences are SEHNR and FQNEAQ (reference sequence). The V gene lost 2 bases and the J gene lost 5 bases, with 9 bases spanning the gap. Written as DNA, the CDR3 is TGTGCCAGCAGCTTATTAGGGGATACTGAAGCTTTCTTT. This translates into CASSLLGDTEAFF.

The CDR3 spells CASSEPGQTKETQYF. In nucleotides, the CDR3 is TGTGCCAGCAGTGAACCGGGACAGACGAAAGAGACCCAGTACTTC. The chain is built from TRBV25-1 and TRBJ2-5, with 7 bases fitting TRBD1. The V segment lost 2 bases and the J segment 3 bases; nucleotides outside the gene matches: 6. The CDR3 spans 15 residues. CDR1 is MGHDK, CDR2 SYGVNS, per germline. The complete variable domain, with remaining parts taken from reference TRBV25-1 and TRBJ2-5, reads EADIYQTPRYLVIGTGKKITLECSQTMGHDKMYWYQQDPGMELHLIHYSYGVNSTEKGDLSSESTVSRIRTEHFPLTLESARPSHTSQYLCASSEPGQTKETQYFGPGTRLLVL.

A few counts support this clone. This rearrangement joins TRBV30 to TRBJ2-1; D is undetermined. Germline V gives CDR1 GTSNPN, CDR2 SVGIG (reference sequence). CDR3 length: 13 residues. Trimming cost V 4 bases and J 7 bases, with 14 bases left between them. In nucleotides, the CDR3 is TGTGCCTGGAAACAACTCGGTGTGAATGAGCAGTTCTTC. Amino acid sequence: CAWKQLGVNEQFF.

The DNA for the CDR3 is TGTGCCAGCAGTTACAGGGAAGGGAACGAGCAGTACTTC. Amino acid sequence: CASSYREGNEQYF. This chain connects TRBV27 to TRBJ2-7, with a weak D call TRBD1 (6 bases). The CDR3 contains 13 residues. V lost 4 bases and J lost 5, with 12 bases in between. CDR1 MNHEY and CDR2 SMNVEV come from the germline V gene (reference sequence).

The chain uses TRBV30 and TRBJ2-3; TRBD1 might be the D (5 bases). V lost 0 bases, J lost 6 bases, and 13 bases lay in between. Germline values: CDR1 GTSNPN, CDR2 SVGIG (reference sequence). The CDR3 is 14 residues long. The CDR3 nucleotides read TGTGCCTGGAGTGTAGGGGTCCTAGGGGATACGCAGTATTTT. Residues: CAWSVGVLGDTQYF.